The rows below give T cell receptor beta chains drawn from one sample of a study of shared clonotypes between healthy human individuals. This table comes from immunoSEQ multiplex PCR, and its TCRdb copy is limited to in-frame clones, with some not included. Of some 2,100,000 clones listed, 90% to 96% are singletons. Sequenced material: naive CD4+ T cells sorted from blood. Receptors originate from a man aged 18 to 30 in good health. The conserved cysteine and the conserved F or W are not part of the CDR3 here.

J gene: TRBJ2-1; V gene: TRBV4-1; CDR3 protein: ASGRGEQF
J gene: TRBJ2-1; V gene: TRBV30; CDR3 protein: AWSVPVVAGSGLGSYNEQF
J gene: TRBJ2-1; V gene: TRBV4-1; CDR3 protein: ASSQARDLHNEQF
J gene: TRBJ1-2; V gene: TRBV6-6; CDR3 protein: ASAGYHGYT
J gene: TRBJ1-1; V gene: TRBV5-1; CDR3 protein: ASSLWGRGTEAF
J gene: TRBJ2-1; V gene: TRBV27; CDR3 protein: ASSLRGGYNEQF
J gene: TRBJ2-1; V gene: TRBV11-2; CDR3 protein: ASSLMGEDEQF
J gene: TRBJ1-5; V gene: TRBV10-2; CDR3 protein: ASSESGNQPQH
J gene: TRBJ2-3; V gene: TRBV5-1; CDR3 protein: ASSSPRAGLTTSTDTQY
J gene: TRBJ2-6; V gene: TRBV10-2; CDR3 protein: ASSGDSFGLT
J gene: TRBJ1-3; V gene: TRBV5-4; CDR3 protein: ASTAGSAASGNTIY
J gene: TRBJ2-7; V gene: TRBV15; CDR3 protein: ATSRANSFEAEQY
J gene: TRBJ2-2; V gene: TRBV15; CDR3 protein: ATSRAGGGKAGELF
J gene: TRBJ2-2; V gene: TRBV5-1; CDR3 protein: ASSLGVTGELF
J gene: TRBJ2-4; V gene: TRBV2; CDR3 protein: ASSATGSKNIQY
J gene: TRBJ1-5; V gene: TRBV18; CDR3 protein: ASSPGLTGNQPQH
J gene: TRBJ1-1; V gene: TRBV25-1; CDR3 protein: ASSLRNTEAF
J gene: TRBJ2-7; V gene: TRBV19; CDR3 protein: ASSTGLAGREQY
J gene: TRBJ2-7; V gene: TRBV10-3; CDR3 protein: AISEGTYEQY
J gene: TRBJ2-5; V gene: TRBV7-9; CDR3 protein: ASSPTGGREETQY
J gene: TRBJ2-1; V gene: TRBV4-3; CDR3 protein: ASSQGRDLGGQF
J gene: TRBJ2-7; V gene: TRBV14; CDR3 protein: ASSQDLRGGEQY
J gene: TRBJ1-6; V gene: TRBV5-1; CDR3 protein: ASSRTVTGSPLH
J gene: TRBJ2-3; V gene: TRBV18; CDR3 protein: ASSPWDRGPDTQY